This is a list of T cell receptor beta chains from one sample in a study of graft-versus-host responses after intestinal transplantation. TCRdb keeps only in-frame clones here, not all; method: immunoSEQ multiplex PCR. In the table there are more than 10,000 clones, approximately 31% of which are singletons. Sequencing was performed on alloreactive CD4+ T cells from a mixed lymphocyte reaction culture, taken before transplantation. These receptors originate from a human patient who was an organ donor for intestinal transplantation. The CDR3 runs from the conserved cysteine through the conserved F or W. The D gene is left open where the match is weak. Size is stated for part of the rows, as once, few or many counts, or as a class when the clone is expanded.

>TRBV10-3|TRBJ1-2|TRBD1|medium-sized
CAISDRTGGNGYTF
TGTGCCATCAGCGACAGGACAGGTGGCAATGGCTACACCTTC
>TRBV6-1|TRBJ1-4|-|few
CASSDRPNEKLFF
TGTGCCAGCAGTGACAGGCCTAATGAAAAACTGTTTTTT
>TRBV7-9|TRBJ1-1|-|medium-sized
CASSLLRALSTEAFF
TGTGCCAGCAGCTTATTGAGGGCTCTTAGCACTGAAGCTTTCTTT
>TRBV27|TRBJ1-2|TRBD1|few
CASSPAGTVRYGYTF
TGTGCCAGCAGTCCCGCCGGGACAGTACGATATGGCTACACCTTC
>TRBV21-1|TRBJ1-5|-|-
CAPRGPNQPQHF
TGTGCCCCCAGGGGGCCGAATCAGCCCCAGCATTTT
>TRBV4-1|TRBJ2-5|-|few
CASSPPGYSRETQYF
TGCGCCAGCAGCCCCCCGGGGTATTCTCGAGAGACCCAGTACTTC
>TRBV27|TRBJ2-5|TRBD2|-
CASSERAGWWETRYF
TGTGCCAGCAGTGAAAGAGCGGGGTGGTGGGAGACCCGGTACTTC
>TRBV4-1|TRBJ2-3|TRBD2|-
CASSQEREGADTQYF
TGCGCCAGCAGCCAAGAGAGGGAGGGTGCAGATACGCAGTATTTT
>TRBV5-1|TRBJ1-6|-|few
CASSLNGGGDYNSPLHF
TGCGCCAGCAGCTTGAACGGGGGAGGAGACTATAATTCACCCCTCCACTTT
>TRBV4-2|TRBJ2-7|TRBD2|few
CASSHGLAGGSYEQYF
TGTGCCAGCAGCCATGGACTAGCGGGGGGCTCCTACGAGCAGTACTTC
>TRBV4-3|TRBJ1-1|TRBD1|-
CASSQLLGTANTEAFF
TGCGCCAGCAGCCAATTACTCGGGACAGCGAACACTGAAGCTTTCTTT
>TRBV21-1|TRBJ1-4|-|medium-sized
CASSKVGTGFPYEKLFF
TGTGCCAGCAGCAAAGTAGGGACAGGGTTCCCATATGAAAAACTGTTTTTT
>TRBV27|TRBJ2-7|TRBD1|few
CASSFSIGTGPYEQYF
TGTGCCAGCAGTTTCTCAATCGGGACAGGTCCGTACGAGCAGTACTTC
>TRBV4-2|TRBJ2-1|TRBD2|-
CASSPAPSGVYNEQFF
TGTGCCAGCAGCCCCGCCCCTAGCGGGGTCTACAATGAGCAGTTCTTC
>TRBV6-1|TRBJ1-2|TRBD1|-
CASSSTGDYGYTF
TGTGCCAGCAGCTCTACAGGGGACTATGGCTACACCTTC
>TRBV10-3|TRBJ2-2|TRBD2|medium-sized
CAISEAPGGGATGELFF
TGTGCCATCAGTGAGGCCCCGGGCGGGGGGGCCACCGGGGAGCTGTTTTTT
>TRBV19|TRBJ1-3|-|few
CASSILSVSSGNTIYF
TGTGCCAGTAGTATTTTATCTGTATCCTCTGGAAACACCATATATTTT
>TRBV4-1|TRBJ2-4|TRBD1|medium-sized
CASSQVRDRNIQYF
TGCGCCAGCAGCCAAGTACGGGACAGAAACATTCAGTACTTC
>TRBV5-3|TRBJ1-3|-|-
CARSLVQAGSGNTIYF
TGTGCCAGAAGCTTGGTTCAGGCGGGCTCTGGAAACACCATATATTTT
>TRBV27|TRBJ1-6|TRBD1|once
CASSLDRVGSPLHF
TGTGCCAGCAGCCTTGACAGGGTGGGGTCACCCCTCCACTTT
>TRBV6-5|TRBJ2-7|-|few
CASSLQGFYEQYF
TGTGCCAGCAGCTTACAGGGATTCTACGAGCAGTACTTC
>TRBV28|TRBJ1-5|-|-
CASSLFRGRSFNQPQHF
TGTGCCAGCAGTTTATTTAGGGGCCGGTCTTTTAATCAGCCCCAGCATTTT
>TRBV27|TRBJ1-1|TRBD1|few
CASSSGGSAEAFF
TGTGCCAGCAGTTCAGGGGGATCCGCTGAAGCTTTCTTT
>TRBV19|TRBJ2-7|TRBD1|-
CASSTRGQGRHEQYF
TGTGCCAGTAGTACTAGGGGACAGGGGCGCCACGAGCAGTACTTC
>TRBV15|TRBJ1-1|TRBD1|-
CATSRDAGTVLNTEAFF
TGTGCCACCAGCAGAGATGCCGGGACAGTCCTGAACACTGAAGCTTTCTTT
>TRBV29-1|TRBJ2-3|-|few
CSVPGKWGDTQYF
TGCAGCGTCCCAGGGAAATGGGGAGATACGCAGTATTTT
>TRBV19|TRBJ1-2|TRBD1|-
CASRVQGMGGYTF
TGTGCCTCGCGAGTACAGGGGATGGGAGGCTACACCTTC
>TRBV7-2|TRBJ2-2|TRBD1|-
CASSLGQHGELFF
TGTGCCAGCAGCTTGGGACAGCACGGGGAGCTGTTTTTT
>TRBV30|TRBJ2-1|TRBD1|-
CAWLPGQGSPNEQFF
TGTGCCTGGCTCCCGGGACAGGGATCACCCAATGAGCAGTTCTTC
>TRBV7-2|TRBJ1-4|TRBD1|once
CASSVLTGARTNEKLFF
TGTGCCAGCAGCGTCCTCACAGGGGCTAGGACTAATGAAAAACTGTTTTTT
>TRBV7-9|TRBJ1-3|-|few
CASSPPGRQTGNTIYF
TGTGCCAGCAGTCCCCCTGGGAGGCAGACTGGAAACACCATATATTTT
>TRBV6-1|TRBJ2-1|TRBD2|-
CASTSGGYNEQFF
TGTGCCAGCACTTCCGGGGGGTACAATGAGCAGTTCTTC
>TRBV28|TRBJ2-3|TRBD2|-
CASSLPSAGGTTDTQYF
TGTGCCAGCAGTCTCCCCTCCGCGGGGGGAACCACAGATACGCAGTATTTT
>TRBV2|TRBJ2-7|TRBD2|-
CASSTGLAGGRYF
TGTGCCAGCAGTACGGGACTAGCGGGGGGGCGGTACTTC
>TRBV10-3|TRBJ1-5|TRBD1|-
CAISKDRVGYSNQPQHF
TGTGCCATCAGTAAGGACAGGGTAGGTTATAGCAATCAGCCCCAGCATTTT
>TRBV4-3|TRBJ1-2|TRBD1|medium-sized
CASSQRQGDGYTF
TGCGCCAGCAGCCAAAGACAGGGTGATGGCTACACCTTC
>TRBV18|TRBJ1-3|-|medium-sized
CASSPKGNTIYF
TGTGCCAGCTCACCTAAAGGAAACACCATATATTTT
>TRBV29-1|TRBJ2-7|-|-
CSVLGRVSYEQYF
TGCAGCGTTTTAGGGCGGGTCTCCTACGAGCAGTACTTC
>TRBV6-6|TRBJ1-6|-|medium-sized
CASSRGTLSPLHF
TGTGCCAGCAGTAGGGGGACATTATCACCCCTCCACTTT
>TRBV28|TRBJ1-5|-|few
CASCPPGGNQPQHF
TGTGCCAGCTGCCCCCCGGGGGGCAATCAGCCCCAGCATTTT
>TRBV27|TRBJ1-6|-|few
CASSPLGTHNSPLHF
TGTGCCAGCAGTCCGCTGGGGACACATAATTCACCCCTCCACTTT
>TRBV7-2|TRBJ2-7|-|-
CASSLVGYEQYF
TGTGCCAGCAGCTTAGTCGGGTACGAGCAGTACTTC
>TRBV11-2|TRBJ2-7|TRBD1|few
CASSVRDRVGEQYF
TGTGCCAGCAGCGTCCGGGACAGGGTCGGCGAGCAGTACTTC
>TRBV4-1|TRBJ1-1|-|medium-sized
CASSQARAAEAFF
TGCGCCAGCAGCCAAGCCAGGGCGGCTGAAGCTTTCTTT
>TRBV4-2|TRBJ2-1|-|medium-sized
CASSQERGTYNEQFF
TGTGCCAGCAGCCAAGAGCGGGGAACCTACAATGAGCAGTTCTTC
>TRBV7-3|TRBJ2-1|TRBD1|medium-sized
CASSPRGQGVINEQFF
TGTGCCAGCAGCCCCCGAGGACAGGGGGTGATCAATGAGCAGTTCTTC
>TRBV5-5|TRBJ1-5|-|few
CASSLGPQSLGNQPQHF
TGTGCCAGCAGCTTGGGACCACAGAGCCTCGGCAATCAGCCCCAGCATTTT
>TRBV5-4|TRBJ2-2|-|few
CASSLKRDSGRENTGELFF
TGTGCCAGCAGCCTGAAAAGGGACTCAGGCAGAGAGAACACCGGGGAGCTGTTTTTT